This is a list of T cell receptor beta chains from one sample in a study of T cell therapy after organ transplantation. Their recognized antigens are unknown. Libraries were prepared by immunoSEQ multiplex PCR; TCRdb keeps only in-frame clonotypes and omits some of them. The sample contains some 47,000 clones, 94% of which appear only once. Material: CD8+ T cells from blood, obtained before autologous CMV-specific T cell therapy. These receptors were taken from a human patient who had received a solid organ transplant and had CMV disease. The CDR3 runs from the conserved cysteine through the conserved F or W. The D gene is left open where the match is weak. Clone size appears in some rows only: once, few, many, or a class for an expanded clone.

CDR3aa	v_gene	d_gene	abundance
CASSLSWLGQPQHF	TRBV27	NA	NA
CASSRQGASYEQYF	TRBV5-6	TRBD1	NA
CASNGPNTGELFF	TRBV27	NA	NA
CASSLDGQGLAKNIQYF	TRBV11-2	TRBD1	NA
CASSLAGTGLNTEAFF	TRBV7-9	TRBD1	NA
CASSPEWTGGEKLFF	TRBV9	TRBD1	NA
CASSSETPYNEQFF	TRBV5-6	NA	NA
CASSQSSYNEQFF	TRBV7-9	NA	NA
CASSLGQTLDEKLFF	TRBV5-1	NA	NA
CARSGGPPYEQYF	TRBV6-1	TRBD2	NA
CASSEINTDTQYF	TRBV7-2	NA	NA
CASSSPGQGENTEAFF	TRBV2	TRBD1	NA
CAWSPGDRGFYGYTF	TRBV30	NA	once
CASSLTLAGETQYF	TRBV11-2	TRBD2	NA
CASSVGGGTVTETQYF	TRBV9	NA	NA
CASRQGATYEQYF	TRBV6-1	TRBD1	NA
CASSSSPRPGVGEKLFF	TRBV7-8	NA	NA
CSVDTGGLAGVEQHF	TRBV29-1	TRBD2	NA
CASSEALRYNAGGPQHF	TRBV2	NA	NA
CASSTDAWWTARDLSNQPQHF	TRBV19	NA	NA
CASSPDRTGYEQYF	TRBV6-5	NA	NA
CASSQAESVVQPQHF	TRBV4-1	NA	NA
CAWDLGQAYGYTF	TRBV30	TRBD1	once
CASSWNTEAFF	TRBV11-2	NA	NA
CASSYSPDNNQPQHF	TRBV6-5	NA	NA
CASSLFESTDTQYF	TRBV13	NA	NA
CASSSLDFKGNYGYTF	TRBV5-4	NA	NA
CASSQLAGGPSNEQFF	TRBV4-1	TRBD2	NA
CASSQAHVSGNTIYF	TRBV4-3	NA	NA
CASSLYRGPTLLEQYF	TRBV5-6	NA	NA
CASSQLAGGQETQYF	TRBV6-1	TRBD2	NA
CASSFSEEETQYF	TRBV6-5	NA	NA
CASSIRGWSDGYTF	TRBV19	NA	NA
CAWMGGDTEAFF	TRBV30	NA	few
CASRSLKGRNEQFF	TRBV27	NA	NA
CASSALGVSSQDGYTF	TRBV7-9	NA	NA
CASSSYRGLETQYF	TRBV7-9	TRBD1	NA
CASSPGTRVEQYF	TRBV6-5	NA	NA
CASSFGGEYEQYF	TRBV27	NA	NA
CASSPTGIYDQPQHF	TRBV6-5	NA	NA
CAWRQRVIYSPLHF	TRBV30	NA	once
CASSLATVSYEQYF	TRBV5-4	NA	NA
CASSSRDRDFTDTQYF	TRBV4-1	TRBD1	NA
CASSIGAGPTYEQYF	TRBV19	NA	NA
CASSDSYGDKNTGELFF	TRBV25-1	NA	NA
CASGLVGTNYRVDGYTF	TRBV12-5	NA	NA
CASSYSETAYGYTF	TRBV6-5	NA	NA
CASSSGPYNEQFF	TRBV6-6	NA	NA
CASSIPPGQGAETQYF	TRBV5-4	TRBD1	NA
CASSAARGRDTQYF	TRBV7-9	NA	NA